This T cell receptor (beta chain) comes out of a study of cytomegalovirus exposure and HLA in healthy donors. Study-level background: Later, an analysis reported that the 95 to 150 validation repertoires had used the same platform as the approximately 600 first-cohort repertoires.

Study results and caveats: A later analysis found first-cohort TCR clusters tended to co-occur in the 110 or so validation repertoires. Among TCR sequences, most were rare, though some public TCRs appeared in many donors. Reports described diagnosis of cytomegalovirus status by the classifier as highly specific and sensitive.

The V gene's germline CDR1 is SGHTA and CDR2 FQGNSA. This CDR3 is 14 amino acids long. The ends lost 1 base at V and 9 bases at J; junction bases unmatched: 4. Assay used: immunoSEQ multiplex PCR; TCRdb lists only in-frame clones, some missing. This sample has more than 300,000 clones, with 86% found just once. As concerns this clone: Antigen: not known.

The chain employs TRBV7-2 and TRBJ2-1; 9 bases align to TRBD1. The specimen sequenced was PBMCs. This sequence originates from a woman aged 18-35 years in good health and CMV-seronegative. The CDR3 DNA reads TGTGCCAGCAGCTTAGGGACAGGGGTCTCTGAGCAGTTCTTC. Amino acids: CASSLGTGVSEQFF.